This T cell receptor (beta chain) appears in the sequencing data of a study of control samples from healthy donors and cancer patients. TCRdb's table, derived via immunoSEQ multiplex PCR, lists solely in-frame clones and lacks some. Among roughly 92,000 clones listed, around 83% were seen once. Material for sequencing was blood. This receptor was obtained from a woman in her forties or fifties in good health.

The CDR3 DNA reads as TGTGCCAGCTCACCAACCTCAAGGGAGCAGTTCTTC. This encodes CASSPTSREQFF. This sequence joins TRBV18 and TRBJ2-1, with D hard to call. The germline V gene encodes CDR1 KGHSH and CDR2 LQKENI. CDR3 length: 12 residues. V was cut by 2 bases and J by 10 bases, with 9 bases left in between.